The entry below describes one T cell receptor (beta chain). This specimen comes from a study of blood T cells in healthy people across ages. The V and J ends lost 2 bases and 6 bases, in that order; junction bases with no gene match: 5. Germline V gene lookup returns CDR1 MNHNY and CDR2 SVGAGI (reference sequence). The CDR3 covers 15 residues. For every donor, a draw yielded ten milliliters of peripheral blood. A second about 7 to 12 cycle PCR used barcoded and J-beta primers. Each cDNA molecule, via a template-switch adaptor with 12 random nucleotides, was tagged. Using its own MiXCR run on the 5' RACE reads, TCRdb lists one record per CDR3 protein. This sample carries about 1.4 million distinct CDR3 sequences, 55% to 75% of them seen once, and the ten largest clones take approximately 7%.

Sequencing was done on a sample of blood. The sequence was obtained from a young man in good health. The chain is built from TRBV6-6 and TRBJ1-5, with TRBD1 matching 9 bases. For the CDR3, the DNA is TGTGCCAGCAGTTACAACAGGGGGCCGGGTCAGCCCCAGCATTTT. It specifies CASSYNRGPGQPQHF.